This TCR beta chain was documented in a study of spatial heterogeneity in lung cancer. Study background: Raw-read counts averaged over ten per unique TCR and UMI combination. Findings of the study overall: One measure, the expanded intratumoral alpha and beta TCR count, tracked tumor mutation counts.

This clonotype occurred many times. The antigen is undetermined. Stated time point: sample taken at primary tumor resection. Per the germline V gene, CDR1 is MNHEY and CDR2 is SVGAGI. The CDR3 sequence is 14 residues long. Trimming shortened V by 4 bases and J by 4 bases, and 11 bases separated the two germline ends. Single TCR cDNA molecules each had their own unique molecular identifier. Using its own MiXCR run on the 5' RACE reads, TCRdb lists one record per CDR3 protein. Among 17,000 or so distinct CDR3 sequences listed, 5.5% to 8% were seen once. The clonotype comes from a female donor with early-stage non-small cell lung cancer. The source material was lung tumor tissue, sampled at surgery. The V gene is TRBV6-5, the J gene TRBJ2-1, with D hard to call. The CDR3 loop is CASSSWQQYNEQFF. The CDR3 bases are TGTGCCAGCAGTTCCTGGCAACAGTACAATGAGCAGTTCTTC.